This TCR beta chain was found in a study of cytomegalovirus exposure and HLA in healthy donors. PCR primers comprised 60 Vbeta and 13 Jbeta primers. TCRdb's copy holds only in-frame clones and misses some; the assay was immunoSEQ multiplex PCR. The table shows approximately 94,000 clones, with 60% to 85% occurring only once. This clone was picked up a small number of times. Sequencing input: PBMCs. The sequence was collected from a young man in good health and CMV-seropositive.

The CDR3 sequence: CSVRGSSGANVLTF. The CDR3, as DNA: TGCAGCGTAAGAGGGAGTTCGGGGGCCAACGTCCTGACTTTC. The chain combines TRBV29-1 with TRBJ2-6; weak D call: TRBD2 (5 bases). Germline V gene lookup returns CDR1 SQVTM and CDR2 ANQGSEA. The CDR3 totals 14 residues. The germline V and J ends were trimmed by 6 bases and 4 bases, with 13 bases remaining between them.